The T cell receptor (beta chain) described here comes from a study of CD8 T cells in Susac syndrome. CDR3 size: 13 residues. Trimming removed 3 bases from V and 4 bases from J, with 12 bases in between. Germline assignment: CDR1 SQVTM and CDR2 ANQGSEA. Concerning this clonotype: Its specificity is not known.

Sequencing of TCR beta was performed on blood CD8+ T cells and on blood CD4+ T cells. General study results and limits: The study conceded that its TCR sequencing and HLA analysis involved relatively few individuals.

Reverse transcription of about 0.5 to 1 ug RNA was carried out with random hexamers. TCRdb called the immunoSEQ multiplex PCR reads again in MiXCR, with one record for every CDR3 protein. The sample yields 160,000 or so distinct CDR3 sequences, approximately 95% seen once. The specimen was CD4+ T cells from PBMCs. The receptor's source is a human donor with Susac syndrome. V usage is TRBV29-1 and J usage is TRBJ2-5; D may correspond to TRBD1 or TRBD2 (5 bases each). The CDR3, as DNA: TGCAGCGTTGACGGGGCGTTAGGAGAGACCCAGTACTTC. Translating it yields CSVDGALGETQYF.